These 26 T cell receptor beta chains were sequenced from one sample in a study of T-cell memory formation after mild COVID-19. In TCRdb, the 5' RACE reads were re-called with MiXCR into one record per CDR3 protein. The table has over 350,000 distinct CDR3 sequences, 20% to 25% seen once. Sequenced: PBMCs or a T cell subset sorted from them (not recorded which). These receptors were obtained from an adult woman who had mild COVID-19 (a few samples of this study predate the infection). Cell type and time point are not known.

This clonotype has just a few counts. The chain joins TRBV6-6 to TRBJ1-2; 7 positions match TRBD1. The germline V gene encodes CDR1 MNHNY and CDR2 SVGAGI (reference sequence). There are 12 residues in the CDR3. The V and J ends lost 8 bases and 7 bases, in that order; junction bases with no gene match: 7. The CDR3 spells CASVPDRAGYTF. The CDR3 nucleotides are TGTGCCAGCGTGCCTGACAGGGCTGGCTACACCTTC.

This clonotype has a handful of counts. CDR3 DNA: TGTGCCAGCCGCGGGCGGGAGCGGGAGGCCCGGGAGCAGTTCTTC. Translating it yields CASRGREREAREQFF. The J gene is TRBJ2-1, the V gene TRBV7-2; 9 nucleotides align to TRBD2. With 8 bases clipped from V and 10 bases from J, the junction kept 15 bases outside the gene matches. The germline V gene has CDR1 SGHTA and CDR2 FQGNSA. The CDR3 is 15 amino acids.

This clonotype has a handful of counts. This chain joins TRBV9 and TRBJ2-1; 9 bases match TRBD1. Germline V lookup: CDR1 SGDLS, CDR2 YYNGEE. The trim removed 5 bases at V and 6 bases at J, leaving 9 bases unmatched. The CDR3 length is 15 residues. The CDR3 DNA reads as TGTGCCAGCAGTGACTGGGACAGGGAGTCCAATGAGCAGTTCTTC. Amino acid sequence: CASSDWDRESNEQFF.

In its sample, this clonotype was seen a few times. The chain employs TRBV18 and TRBJ1-5, with 8 bases identical to TRBD1. CDR1 is KGHSH, CDR2 LQKENI, per germline. Trimming removed 3 bases from V and 4 bases from J; junction bases left unmatched: 5. This CDR3 is built from 15 residues. The CDR3 reads CASSPRTGNNQPQHF. For the CDR3, the DNA is TGTGCCAGCTCACCTAGGACAGGGAATAATCAGCCCCAGCATTTT.

The V gene is TRBV6-2 or TRBV6-3, the J gene TRBJ2-2, with 14 bases identical to TRBD2. The CDR3 sequence is 18 residues long. Germline V CDR1 and CDR2: MNHEY, SVGEGT. J gave up 5 bases and V 7 bases, and 12 bases lay outside the gene matches. CDR3 region: CASTLTGLAGVFTGELFF. DNA of the CDR3: TGTGCCAGCACTCTGACGGGACTAGCGGGAGTTTTTACCGGGGAGCTGTTTTTT.

The genes are TRBV4-3 and TRBJ1-4; maybe TRBD1 (5 bases). V lost 3 bases, J lost 8 bases, and 22 bases lay in between. The length of the CDR3 is 17 residues. Germline V lookup: CDR1 LGHNA, CDR2 YSLEER. The CDR3 loop reads CASSHKRGVGSREKLFF. The DNA for the CDR3 is TGCGCCAGCAGCCATAAAAGGGGAGTGGGGAGTAGGGAAAAACTGTTTTTT.

This clonotype was counted between two and nine times. The genes are TRBV7-9 and TRBJ2-7, with D perhaps matching TRBD1 (5 bases). This CDR3 spans 11 amino acids. The ends were cut back, 3 bases at V and 6 bases at J, with 6 bases in the middle. Germline assignment: CDR1 SEHNR and CDR2 FQNEAQ (reference sequence). CDR3 nucleotide sequence: TGTGCCAGCAGCTTTGGGGCCGAGCAGTACTTC. Translation gives CASSFGAEQYF.

The chain joins TRBV6-5 to TRBJ2-7; 11 bases align to TRBD1. J lost 7 bases, V lost 2 bases, and 4 bases had no gene match. The CDR3 sequence is 14 residues long. Germline CDR1 reads MNHEY; CDR2 reads SVGAGI. In DNA, the CDR3 is TGTGCCAGCAGTTACGGGACAGGGGGTCGAGAGCAGTACTTC. This translates into CASSYGTGGREQYF.

The rearrangement uses TRBV12-3 or TRBV12-4 and TRBJ2-7; D unresolved. Trimming left V 1 base short and J 2 bases short, with 21 bases between. The CDR3 is 18 amino acids. DNA for the CDR3: TGTGCCAGCAGTTTAGTAGTATCCAGACCCGGCGTAGCCTACGAGCAGTACTTC. It yields the protein CASSLVVSRPGVAYEQYF.

This clonotype was seen a few times. This chain links TRBV24-1 with TRBJ2-3; the D is unclear. V shed 2 bases and J shed 0 bases, with 14 bases lying between them. This CDR3 contains 17 residues. The germline CDR1 and CDR2 sequences are KGHDR and SFDVKD. In DNA, the CDR3 is TGTGCCACCAGTGATTCACACAGCCCCCCTAGCACAGATACGCAGTATTTT. It translates to CATSDSHSPPSTDTQYF.

The genes are TRBV27 and TRBJ1-1; 7 bases fit TRBD1. V shed 6 bases and J 0 bases; nucleotides not matched to a gene: 7. The germline CDR1 and CDR2 sequences are MNHEY and SMNVEV (reference sequence). The CDR3 covers 15 residues. CDR3 in amino acids: CASRTSGQLNTEAFF. The CDR3 DNA is TGTGCCAGCAGGACCTCGGGACAGTTGAACACTGAAGCTTTCTTT.

This sequence joins TRBV6-2 or TRBV6-3 and TRBJ1-1; a possible D gene is TRBD1 (5 bases). Trimming removed 2 bases from V and 3 bases from J, with 10 bases in between. Germline CDR1 is MNHEY and CDR2 is SVGEGT. The CDR3 is made up of 14 amino acids. CDR3 sequence reads: CASSYVPGYTEAFF. For the CDR3, the DNA is TGTGCCAGCAGTTACGTCCCAGGGTACACTGAAGCTTTCTTT.

The chain couples TRBV3-1 to TRBJ2-2; D unresolved. The germline CDR1 and CDR2 sequences are LGHDT and YNNKEL (reference sequence). V was cut by 6 bases and J by 6 bases, with 8 bases left in between. CDR3 length equals 12 residues. CDR3 sequence (DNA): TGTGCCAGCAGTCGTAACCCCGGGGAGCTGTTTTTT. Translating gives CASSRNPGELFF.

This sequence joins TRBV12-3 or TRBV12-4 and TRBJ2-5; D remains unclear. V was trimmed by 7 bases and J by 5 bases, leaving 8 bases between them. The CDR3 runs 11 residues. The CDR3 here is CASKRTETQYF. The CDR3 DNA reads TGTGCCAGCAAAAGGACGGAGACCCAGTACTTC.

This clonotype was counted ten times or more. CDR3 DNA: TGTGCCAGCAGCGTCGGGACAGGCAATGAGCAGTTCTTC. Residues: CASSVGTGNEQFF. The chain uses TRBV7-3 and TRBJ2-1, with 8 bases identical to TRBD1. Germline CDR1 SGHTA, CDR2 FQGTGA. CDR3 size: 13 residues. Trimming took 5 bases from V and 6 from J; bases not matched to a gene: 3.

The chain is built from TRBV7-6 and TRBJ2-7; no clear D. The CDR3 is 15 amino acids. V was clipped by 0 bases and J by 5 bases, with 14 bases between them. Germline CDR1 is SGHVS and CDR2 is FNYEAQ. The CDR3 sequence is CASSLAPLLVHEQYF. The CDR3 DNA is TGTGCCAGCAGCTTAGCGCCTTTGCTAGTCCACGAGCAGTACTTC.

The J gene is TRBJ1-1, the V gene TRBV29-1; no definite D call. This CDR3 is 12 amino acids long. V was clipped by 3 bases and J by 1 base, with 6 bases between them. Germline V CDR1 and CDR2: SQVTM, ANQGSEA. CDR3 sequence (DNA): TGCAGCGTTGAGGAGGGGAACACTGAAGCTTTCTTT. Amino acids: CSVEEGNTEAFF.

This clonotype has only a few counts. The V and J genes are TRBV9 and TRBJ2-2; D is unresolved. Between the trimmed V and J ends, which lost 0 bases and 3 bases, there was a span of 15 bases. The CDR3 extends over 17 amino acids. Germline V gives CDR1 SGDLS, CDR2 YYNGEE. CDR3 amino acids: CASSVVSMVGYTGELFF. CDR3 DNA: TGTGCCAGCAGCGTAGTTTCGATGGTGGGGTACACCGGGGAGCTGTTTTTT.

V usage is TRBV29-1 and J usage is TRBJ2-7; 8 nucleotides agree with TRBD2. This CDR3 region has 13 residues. Germline CDR1 is SQVTM and CDR2 is ANQGSEA. J was trimmed by 4 bases and V by 2 bases; bases with no gene match: 4. The CDR3: CSVETAGAYEQYF. As DNA, the CDR3 is TGCAGCGTTGAAACAGCGGGGGCTTACGAGCAGTACTTC.

The J gene is TRBJ2-1, the V gene TRBV7-9; D might be TRBD1 or TRBD2, each matching 6 bases. The CDR3 contains 17 residues. Germline CDR1 and CDR2: SEHNR and FQNEAQ (reference sequence). V was shortened by 2 bases and J by 9 bases, with 23 bases between the two germline ends. CDR3 sequence: CASSLSLIKGGRGEQFF. CDR3 DNA sequence: TGTGCCAGCAGCTTAAGCCTCATTAAGGGGGGCCGAGGTGAGCAGTTCTTC.

This rearrangement joins TRBV29-1 to TRBJ2-7, with 12 nucleotides matching TRBD1. J lost 0 bases, V lost 1 base, and 4 bases had no gene match. Per the germline V gene, CDR1 is SQVTM and CDR2 is ANQGSEA. This CDR3 has 16 amino acids. CDR3 nucleotides: TGCAGCGTTGAAGGGGACAGGGGGCTTAGCTCCTACGAGCAGTACTTC. Its protein is CSVEGDRGLSSYEQYF.

The genes are TRBV15 and TRBJ2-5; D could derive from TRBD1 or TRBD2 (5 bases each). Between the trimmed V and J ends, which lost 9 bases and 5 bases, there was a span of 16 bases. CDR1 and CDR2 (germline): LNHNV, YYDKDF (reference sequence). The CDR3 is made up of 13 amino acids. Here the CDR3 reads CATGTRRGETQYF. CDR3 nucleotide sequence: TGTGCCACTGGGACCCGCCGGGGTGAGACCCAGTACTTC. The full variable domain, completed using reference TRBV15 and TRBJ2-5, is DAMVIQNPRYQVTQFGKPVTLSCSQTLNHNVMYWYQQKSSQAPKLLFHYYDKDFNNEADTPDNFQSRRPNTSFCFLDIRSPGLGDTAMYLCATGTRRGETQYFGPGTRLLVL.

A few counts support this clonotype. The V and J genes are TRBV11-2 and TRBJ1-3; D remains unclear. Trimming shortened V by 5 bases and J by 2 bases, and 16 bases separated the two germline ends. The CDR3 has 16 residues. Germline V gene lookup returns CDR1 SGHAT and CDR2 FQNNGV. The CDR3 sequence is CASSLTMRKTGNTIYF. The CDR3 nucleotides are TGTGCCAGCAGCCTAACTATGAGGAAGACTGGAAACACCATATATTTT.

The chain links TRBV15 to TRBJ1-2, with D possibly TRBD1 on 6 matching bases. The length of the CDR3 is 14 residues. Germline V gives CDR1 LNHNV, CDR2 YYDKDF (reference sequence). V was clipped by 2 bases and J by 2 bases, with 9 bases between them. The CDR3 sequence is CATSRRQANYGYTF. DNA for the CDR3: TGTGCCACCAGCAGACGACAGGCAAACTATGGCTACACCTTC.

The chain recombines TRBV6-5 with TRBJ2-7, with D possibly matching TRBD2 (6 bases). Germline-derived CDR1 and CDR2 are MNHEY and SVGAGI. Between the trimmed V and J ends, which lost 6 bases and 2 bases, there was a span of 14 bases. CDR3 length equals 14 residues. CDR3 nucleotides: TGTGCCAGCAGACCACGGGACTCTACCTACGAGCAGTACTTC. Protein: CASRPRDSTYEQYF.

The chain has TRBV5-1 and TRBJ2-1; D tentatively reads TRBD1 or TRBD2 (5 bases each). V was cut by 9 bases and J by 9 bases, with 19 bases left in between. The CDR3 consists of 13 residues. CDR1 is SGHRS and CDR2 is YFSETQ in the germline V gene. The DNA of the CDR3 is TGCGCCACCCGCGAAGGTAATGGGGGTGAGCAGTTCTTC. It encodes CATREGNGGEQFF.